This TCR beta chain originates from a study of Graves' ophthalmopathy and Graves' hyperthyroidism. Broader study findings: With a specificity of around 76% and a sensitivity of 70% to 71%, the model predicted ophthalmopathy progression.

Germline CDR1 is MRHNA and CDR2 is SNTAGT. The V and J ends lost 5 bases and 3 bases, in that order; junction bases with no gene match: 17. The CDR3 has 20 amino acids. TCR beta CDR3 amplification used RNA transcripts. An opening RT-PCR round employed HTBI primers and preceded a second-round multiplex PCR. TCRdb recomputed calls from the multiplex PCR reads with MiXCR, one row per CDR3 protein. The repertoire includes fewer than 600,000 distinct CDR3 sequences, about 15% of them detected once, and 9.5% to 10% sits in the top ten. This clonotype came up many times. Its antigen is as yet unknown. PBMCs had their origin in fresh peripheral blood (about 10 ml).

The chain joins TRBV6-4 to TRBJ2-2, with TRBD2 matching over 11 bases. The sequencing sample was made of blood. The origin of this receptor is a woman younger than 45 with Graves' ophthalmopathy. CDR3 sequence (DNA): TGTGCCAGCAGTCCTACTAGCGGGAGTGGTGGGTCCGGTTACACCGGGGAGCTGTTTTTT. Its protein is CASSPTSGSGGSGYTGELFF.